This record concerns one TCR beta chain sequence. This sample stems from a study of regulatory T cells in long-lasting Graves disease. For TCR beta, libraries came from iRepertoire HTBI primers and Arm-PCR of CDR3 regions. TCRdb redid the calling of the multiplex PCR reads with MiXCR, one entry per CDR3 protein. The sample has about 440,000 distinct CDR3 sequences, 15% to 20% seen once. Time point here: newly diagnosed GD, antithyroid drugs for less than 3 months. From PBMCs, RNA was extracted and then used to make the TCR library. The V end was cut by 8 bases, the J end by 2 bases, with 19 bases between. This CDR3 has 17 amino acids. Germline lookup yields CDR1 LNHDA and CDR2 SQIVND (reference sequence). Separately, the same data were catalogued under a study of T cells in Graves' hyperthyroidism and ophthalmopathy. That study reports: The HTBI primer set served for first-round RT-PCR of the TCR CDR3.

The J gene is TRBJ2-6, the V gene TRBV19, with D tentatively TRBD2 (7 bases). This TCR was sampled from a woman aged 25 to 39 with Graves disease. This specimen was peripheral blood mononuclear cells (PBMCs), taken at new diagnosis, from a patient treated with antithyroid drugs. CDR3 amino acids: CASSPSRGGAGANVLTF. CDR3 DNA sequence: TGTGCCAGTTCACCCTCGAGGGGGGGGGCTGGGGCCAACGTCCTGACTTTC.